These 29 T cell receptor beta chains were all obtained from the same sample, sequenced in a study of technical replicates of blood from a handful of donors. Clones were read by immunoSEQ multiplex PCR, and TCRdb kept only the in-frame ones, dropping some. The sample yields 55,000 to 75,000 clones, roughly 94% seen once. Sample: PBMCs. All receptors derive from a human donor in good health. Some clones in this sample may be carry-over from other donors' samples.

This chain links TRBV30 with TRBJ2-5, with TRBD2 matching over 14 bases. V was clipped by 2 bases and J by 5 bases; unmatched bases: 4. The length of the CDR3 is 15 residues. The germline CDR1 and CDR2 sequences are GTSNPN and SVGIG (reference sequence). The CDR3: CAWSPGLAGVETQYF. The CDR3 nucleotides read TGTGCCTGGAGTCCGGGACTAGCGGGAGTTGAGACCCAGTACTTC.

The rearrangement uses TRBV5-4 and TRBJ2-4; 7 positions match TRBD1. There are 19 residues in the CDR3. The germline gives CDR1 SGHNT, CDR2 YYREEE (reference sequence). V trimming: 4 bases; J trimming: 5 bases; junction bases outside the gene matches: 21. CDR3 sequence reads: CASSRRTGSPGSKENIQYF. CDR3 DNA sequence: TGTGCCAGCAGCAGGCGGACAGGCTCCCCAGGATCCAAAGAAAACATTCAGTACTTC.

This clone appeared once. The rearrangement uses TRBV29-1 and TRBJ1-2; D is possibly TRBD1 (5 bases). V was shortened by 4 bases and J by 6 bases, with 9 bases between the two germline ends. The CDR3 has 11 amino acids. Germline CDR1 SQVTM, CDR2 ANQGSEA. CDR3 sequence (DNA): TGCAGCGTTGCCAGGGATAATGGCTACACCTTC. This sequence encodes CSVARDNGYTF.

This chain joins TRBV6-4 and TRBJ2-1, with 9 bases that match TRBD2. Looked up from germline, CDR1 is MRHNA and CDR2 is SNTAGT. The V and J ends lost 8 bases and 9 bases, in that order; junction bases with no gene match: 8. The CDR3 contains 13 residues. DNA of the CDR3: TGTGCCAGCGAGCGGGAGGCTGGGGGTGAGCAGTTCTTC. Translated, it gives CASEREAGGEQFF.

V gene TRBV9 combines with J gene TRBJ1-1; D is ambiguous. Germline CDR1 SGDLS, CDR2 YYNGEE. This CDR3 is built from 14 residues. The V end was cut by 4 bases, the J end by 4 bases, with 14 bases between. The DNA for the CDR3 is TGTGCCAGCAGCCCCTTCCCGATCGGCACTGAAGCTTTCTTT. Its translation: CASSPFPIGTEAFF.

The gene calls are TRBV2 and TRBJ2-7; D possibly corresponds to TRBD2 (6 bases). The CDR3 covers 14 residues. In germline, CDR1 is SNHLY, CDR2 FYNNEI. V lost 4 bases and J lost 6, with 16 bases in between. CDR3 residues: CASSAEAYGGEQYF. The CDR3 DNA reads TGTGCCAGCAGTGCCGAGGCCTACGGGGGCGAGCAGTACTTC.

This clone was found once. The rearrangement joins TRBV18 to TRBJ1-1; 8 positions match TRBD1. The CDR3 contains 18 residues. After removal of 1 base from V and 1 base from J, the junction contained 11 bases not matched to a gene. Looked up from germline, CDR1 is KGHSH and CDR2 is LQKENI. Written as DNA, the CDR3 is TGTGCCAGCTCACCACGGGTCCGGGACAGGTGGACGAACACTGAAGCTTTCTTT. Translating gives CASSPRVRDRWTNTEAFF.

The chain has TRBV15 and TRBJ2-5, with D possibly being TRBD2 (6 bases). This CDR3 is built from 14 residues. V was pared by 1 base and J by 3 bases, with 9 bases between. Germline loops: CDR1 LNHNV, CDR2 YYDKDF (reference sequence). The CDR3 spells CATSRGGEKETQYF. The CDR3 nucleotides read TGTGCCACCAGCAGAGGGGGGGAAAAAGAGACCCAGTACTTC.

V is TRBV19 and J is TRBJ2-3, with 9 bases fitting TRBD2. The CDR3 runs 15 residues. The V gene's germline CDR1 is LNHDA and CDR2 SQIVND (reference sequence). The trim removed 11 bases at V and 0 bases at J, leaving 9 bases unmatched. The CDR3 region is CASGDSGGSTDTQYF. The CDR3 DNA follows: TGTGCCTCAGGAGATAGCGGGGGAAGCACAGATACGCAGTATTTT.

This rearrangement joins TRBV9 to TRBJ2-5; D may be TRBD2 (5 bases). The CDR3 runs 15 residues. CDR1 is SGDLS and CDR2 is YYNGEE in the germline V gene. V was clipped by 3 bases and J by 5 bases, with 17 bases between them. CDR3 region: CASSAAGLVWETQYF. For the CDR3, the DNA is TGTGCCAGCAGCGCGGCGGGTTTAGTGTGGGAGACCCAGTACTTC.

This chain joins TRBV5-8 and TRBJ1-1, with D unclear. Germline V gene lookup returns CDR1 SGHTS and CDR2 YDEGEE. V lost 6 bases and J 1 base, leaving 10 bases between the germline ends. The CDR3 loop spans 13 amino acids. CDR3 protein: CASNQRPNTEAFF. The CDR3 DNA follows: TGTGCCAGCAACCAGCGACCGAACACTGAAGCTTTCTTT. Drawing the rest from reference TRBV5-8 and TRBJ1-1, the complete variable domain is EAGVTQSPTHLIKTRGQQATLRCSPISGHTSVYWYQQALGLGLQFLLWYDEGEERNRGNFPPRFSGRQFPNYSSELNVNALELEDSALYLCASNQRPNTEAFFGQGTRLTVV.

The V call is TRBV25-1, the J call TRBJ2-7; TRBD1 might be the D (5 bases). The germline CDR1 and CDR2 sequences are MGHDK and SYGVNS. V was trimmed by 5 bases and J by 4 bases, leaving 18 bases between them. The length of the CDR3 is 15 residues. CDR3 in amino acids: CASSRQGSSGYEQYF. The CDR3 DNA is TGTGCCAGCAGTAGGCAGGGATCATCGGGTTACGAGCAGTACTTC.

The chain employs TRBV9 and TRBJ2-2; a weak D match, TRBD2 (6 bases). V gave up 6 bases and J gave up 1 base, with 22 bases separating them. Germline V gives CDR1 SGDLS, CDR2 YYNGEE. There are 18 residues in the CDR3. The CDR3 nucleotides read TGTGCCAGCAACCATCCCCGAGGAGGGACGGGGAACACCGGGGAGCTGTTTTTT. It encodes CASNHPRGGTGNTGELFF.

This chain joins TRBV7-2 and TRBJ2-7, with 8 nucleotides matching TRBD1. The length of the CDR3 is 15 residues. V was clipped by 4 bases and J by 0 bases; unmatched bases: 5. CDR1 SGHTA and CDR2 FQGNSA come from the germline V gene. CDR3 sequence reads: CASSYDRGRSYEQYF. DNA for the CDR3: TGTGCCAGCAGCTACGACAGGGGTCGCTCCTACGAGCAGTACTTC.

This chain links TRBV4-2 with TRBJ2-7; TRBD2 matches 11 bases. Trimming removed 1 base from V and 3 bases from J; junction bases left unmatched: 5. The germline CDR1 and CDR2 sequences are LGHNA and YNFKEQ. The CDR3 runs 16 residues. The CDR3 loop is CASSQGVGLAGYEQYF. CDR3 nucleotide sequence: TGTGCCAGCAGCCAAGGAGTTGGACTAGCGGGCTACGAGCAGTACTTC.

V is TRBV4-1 and J is TRBJ2-1, with TRBD2 matching 8 bases. V lost 5 bases, J lost 3 bases, and 6 bases stayed unmatched. The CDR3 covers 15 residues. The germline CDR1 and CDR2 sequences are MGHRA and YSYEKL. This CDR3 reads CASSTGLAGYNEQFF. The DNA of the CDR3 is TGCGCCAGCAGCACCGGACTAGCTGGCTACAATGAGCAGTTCTTC.

The chain links TRBV7-9 to TRBJ1-3; TRBD1 matches at 9 bases. The V and J ends lost 5 bases and 8 bases, in that order; junction bases with no gene match: 10. The germline CDR1 and CDR2 sequences are SEHNR and FQNEAQ (reference sequence). This CDR3 has 15 amino acids. CDR3 loop: CASSRKTGGFDTIYF. DNA for the CDR3: TGTGCCAGCAGCCGAAAGACAGGGGGATTCGACACCATATATTTT. Based on the CDR3 plus reference TRBV7-9 and TRBJ1-3, the full variable domain is DTGVSQNPRHKITKRGQNVTFRCDPISEHNRLYWYRQTLGQGPEFLTYFQNEAQLEKSRLLSDRFSAERPKGSFSTLEIQRTEQGDSAMYLCASSRKTGGFDTIYFGEGSWLTVV.

The chain recombines TRBV13 with TRBJ2-1; 11 bases map to TRBD1. Germline V gene data show CDR1 as PRHDT and CDR2 as FYEKMQ (reference sequence). The CDR3 covers 16 residues. V lost 5 bases to trimming and J lost 3 bases; unmatched junction nucleotides: 6. DNA of the CDR3: TGTGCCAGCAGCCACGGGGGGACAGGGGGCTACAATGAGCAGTTCTTC. Its translation: CASSHGGTGGYNEQFF.

This clone has only one observation. The chain is built from TRBV27 and TRBJ2-7; TRBD1 agrees at 8 bases. The germline CDR1 and CDR2 sequences are MNHEY and SMNVEV (reference sequence). CDR3 length equals 14 residues. The V and J ends lost 6 bases and 6 bases, in that order; junction bases with no gene match: 10. The CDR3 protein is CASSLDRATSEQYF. DNA for the CDR3: TGTGCCAGCAGCTTGGACAGGGCAACAAGCGAGCAGTACTTC.

This clone was found a few times. CDR3 loop: CASSRIRTSGRTSTDTQYF. The CDR3 nucleotides are TGTGCCAGCAGCAGAATCCGGACTAGCGGGAGGACTAGCACAGATACGCAGTATTTT. The chain combines TRBV2 with TRBJ2-3; 14 positions agree with TRBD2. CDR3 length: 19 amino acids. V gave up 6 bases and J gave up 0 bases; unmatched junction bases: 11. In germline, CDR1 is SNHLY, CDR2 FYNNEI.

This clone was picked up one time. The chain has TRBV5-1 and TRBJ1-2; 8 nucleotides align to TRBD1. With 4 bases clipped from V and 6 bases from J, the junction kept 5 bases outside the gene matches. This CDR3 comprises 13 residues. Germline values: CDR1 SGHRS, CDR2 YFSETQ. For the CDR3, the DNA is TGCGCCAGCAGCGGCGGACAGGGAGATGGCTACACCTTC. Translation gives CASSGGQGDGYTF.

The rearrangement uses TRBV21-1 and TRBJ1-5; TRBD1 is the table's D call, not checked against the DNA. TRBV21-1 is an annotated pseudogene. The CDR3 is 16 amino acids. The CDR3 nucleotides read TGTGCCAGCAACCAAGGACAGGGGGAGATTAATCAGCCCCAGCATTTT. The encoded protein is CASNQGQGEINQPQHF.

CDR3 protein: CASSLSDNTEAFF. For the CDR3, the DNA is TGTGCCAGCAGCTTATCAGATAACACTGAAGCTTTCTTT. The J gene is TRBJ1-1, the V gene TRBV7-9; D is ambiguous. V was pared by 2 bases and J by 2 bases, with 6 bases between. Germline CDR1 SEHNR, CDR2 FQNEAQ (reference sequence). The CDR3 consists of 13 residues.

The rearrangement links TRBV5-4 to TRBJ2-5; 9 bases are shared with TRBD2. Germline values: CDR1 SGHNT, CDR2 YYREEE (reference sequence). Trimming cost V 4 bases and J 1 base; bases outside gene matches: 5. This CDR3 region has 15 residues. This CDR3 is CASSAISGGQETQYF. The CDR3 coding sequence is TGTGCCAGCAGCGCAATTAGCGGGGGCCAAGAGACCCAGTACTTC.

This clone was picked up a small number of times. The rearrangement uses TRBV7-9 and TRBJ1-5, with TRBD1 identical over 9 bases. The V gene end was trimmed by 5 bases and the J gene end by 5 bases; junction bases not matched to a gene: 4. The CDR3 loop spans 14 amino acids. From germline, CDR1 is SEHNR and CDR2 FQNEAQ (reference sequence). CDR3 sequence: CASSPDRGDQPQHF. The CDR3, as DNA: TGTGCCAGCAGCCCTGACAGGGGGGATCAGCCCCAGCATTTT.

J is TRBJ1-2 and V is TRBV4-3, with 8 bases fitting TRBD1. The CDR3 extends over 16 amino acids. The V and J ends lost 0 bases and 3 bases, in that order; junction bases with no gene match: 6. CDR1 and CDR2 (germline): LGHNA, YSLEER. CDR3 amino acids: CASSQDGRQGHYGYTF. DNA for the CDR3: TGCGCCAGCAGCCAAGATGGGCGACAGGGGCACTATGGCTACACCTTC.

The chain has TRBV4-3 and TRBJ1-4, with TRBD1 matching 7 bases. This CDR3 has 14 amino acids. V lost 4 bases and J lost 6; bases outside the gene matches: 5. Germline V gene lookup returns CDR1 LGHNA and CDR2 YSLEER. The CDR3, as DNA: TGCGCCAGCAGCCGGGACAGCGGTGATGAAAAACTGTTTTTT. Protein product: CASSRDSGDEKLFF.

The rearrangement joins TRBV6-1 to TRBJ2-1, with 14 nucleotides matching TRBD2. Trimming at V came to 1 base and at J to 1 base, leaving 12 bases not matched to a gene. The length of the CDR3 is 21 residues. CDR1 and CDR2 from the germline V gene are MNHNS and SASEGT. CDR3 in amino acids: CASSEEWAGLAGVESYNEQFF. CDR3 nucleotide sequence: TGTGCCAGCAGTGAAGAATGGGCGGGACTAGCGGGAGTAGAGTCCTACAATGAGCAGTTCTTC.

The V gene is TRBV7-2, the J gene TRBJ2-7; D unclear. The CDR3 length is 11 residues. Trimming cost V 1 base and J 7 bases, with 5 bases left between them. CDR1 is SGHTA and CDR2 is FQGNSA in the germline V gene. CDR3 nucleotide sequence: TGTGCCAGCAGCTTAGTCTTGGAGCAGTACTTC. It codes for CASSLVLEQYF.